This passage covers 14 T cell receptor beta chains from one sample sequenced in a study of T cell repertoires in cytomegalovirus infection. TCRdb independently ran MiXCR on the reads; one entry per CDR3 protein. The sample records about 150,000 distinct CDR3 sequences, around 20% being singletons. Sequencing was performed on PBMCs. Receptors were obtained from a human donor in good health (CMV status not recorded). Some clones in this sample may be carry-over from other donors' samples.

This sequence joins TRBV6-5 and TRBJ2-2; D gene uncertain. The V end was cut by 2 bases, the J end by 1 base, with 11 bases between. The CDR3 sequence is 16 residues long. Germline CDR1 reads MNHEY; CDR2 reads SVGAGI. CDR3 loop: CASSYPNGLNTGELFF. CDR3 bases: TGTGCCAGCAGTTACCCCAACGGGCTGAACACCGGGGAGCTGTTTTTT.

This clonotype was recorded a few times. V and J are TRBV7-9 and TRBJ2-7, with a possible D match to TRBD2 (5 bases). Trimming left V 0 bases short and J 4 bases short, with 10 bases between. This CDR3 has 14 amino acids. CDR1 and CDR2 from the germline V gene are SEHNR and FQNEAQ (reference sequence). The CDR3 protein is CASSLAAGVYEQYF. The CDR3 DNA reads TGTGCCAGCAGCTTAGCTGCCGGGGTTTACGAGCAGTACTTC.

The chain recombines TRBV14 with TRBJ2-2; D call uncertain. Germline lookup yields CDR1 SGHDN and CDR2 FVKESK. The CDR3 loop spans 13 amino acids. The V end lost 5 bases, the J end lost 6 bases, and 10 bases lay between the germline ends. The CDR3 spells CASSAGLAGELFF. The DNA of the CDR3 is TGTGCCAGCAGCGCCGGGCTCGCCGGGGAGCTGTTTTTT.

This clonotype occurred many times. The CDR3: CASSLGRLNEAFF. In DNA form, the CDR3 reads TGTGCCAGCAGTTTGGGGCGTCTGAATGAAGCTTTCTTT. V and J are TRBV28 and TRBJ1-1; D perhaps matches TRBD1 (5 bases). V gave up 3 bases and J gave up 7 bases, with 12 bases separating them. The CDR3 contains 13 residues. From germline, CDR1 is MDHEN and CDR2 SYDVKM.

Ten or more counts support this clonotype. The chain has TRBV7-2 and TRBJ2-3; 7 nucleotides match TRBD2. V dropped 1 base and J dropped 9; count of bases not matched to a gene: 1. This CDR3 region has 12 residues. Germline CDR1 is SGHTA and CDR2 is FQGNSA. CDR3 nucleotide sequence: TGTGCCAGCAGCTTAGGGGGAGGGACGCAGTATTTT. It yields the protein CASSLGGGTQYF. The entire variable domain, with the rest obtained from reference TRBV7-2 and TRBJ2-3, is as follows: GAGVSQSPSNKVTEKGKDVELRCDPISGHTALYWYRQSLGQGLEFLIYFQGNSAPDKSGLPSDRFSAERTGGSVSTLTIQRTQQEDSAVYLCASSLGGGTQYFGPGTRLTVL.

The rearrangement joins TRBV11-2 to TRBJ1-1; D call uncertain. V gave up 0 bases and J gave up 5 bases, with 7 bases separating them. Per germline, CDR1 SGHAT and CDR2 FQNNGV. The CDR3 is made up of 13 amino acids. CDR3: CASSLESWTEAFF. CDR3 coding DNA: TGTGCCAGCAGCTTAGAATCCTGGACTGAAGCTTTCTTT.

Turning to this clonotype: A read error may produce the germline difference seen at one junction end. The chain joins TRBV7-7 to TRBJ2-1; unclear D gene. Looked up from germline, CDR1 is SSHAT and CDR2 is FNYEAQ (reference sequence). The CDR3 extends over 15 amino acids. The CDR3 here is CASSPSMTSYNEQFF. The DNA for the CDR3 is TGTGCTAGCAGCCCATCAATGACGTCCTACAATGAGCAGTTCTTC.

The rearrangement uses TRBV30 and TRBJ2-6, with D perhaps TRBD2 (6 bases). This CDR3 comprises 17 residues. V lost 2 bases, J lost 2 bases, and 16 bases lay in between. Germline assignment: CDR1 GTSNPN and CDR2 SVGIG (reference sequence). The CDR3 sequence is CAWSLRQGLAGANVLTF. The CDR3 region has the DNA TGTGCCTGGAGTTTACGGCAGGGACTCGCTGGGGCCAACGTCCTGACTTTC.

This clonotype has only a few counts. This chain links TRBV5-8 with TRBJ2-6; TRBD1 might be the D (6 bases). The CDR3 is made up of 15 amino acids. The germline gives CDR1 SGHTS, CDR2 YDEGEE. Trimming stripped 4 bases from V and 4 bases from J, with 12 bases between. CDR3 amino acids: CASSKGQPGANVLTF. For the CDR3, the DNA is TGTGCCAGCAGCAAGGGACAACCCGGGGCCAACGTCCTGACTTTC.

V and J are TRBV6-5 and TRBJ2-3; 8 bases match TRBD2. The CDR3 contains 18 residues. J gave up 0 bases and V 7 bases, and 15 bases lay outside the gene matches. Looked up from germline, CDR1 is MNHEY and CDR2 is SVGAGI. The CDR3 DNA sequence: TGTGCCAGCAAACCGGGGGGGCCGAGCCTCACTAGCACAGATACGCAGTATTTT. Amino acid sequence: CASKPGGPSLTSTDTQYF.

This clonotype was observed a few times. This chain joins TRBV6-1 and TRBJ1-4; tentatively, D is TRBD1 (6 bases). The CDR3 covers 14 residues. Per the germline V gene, CDR1 is MNHNS and CDR2 is SASEGT. Trimming removed 6 bases at V and 5 bases at J, with 13 bases between. The CDR3 reads CASRTGFANEKLFF. The CDR3 nucleotides read TGTGCCAGCAGAACAGGGTTTGCGAATGAAAAACTGTTTTTT.

The rearrangement joins TRBV6-2 or TRBV6-3 to TRBJ2-1; D uncertain. V was shortened by 7 bases and J by 8 bases, with 9 bases between the two germline ends. The CDR3 extends over 11 amino acids. Looked up from germline, CDR1 is MNHEY and CDR2 is SVGEGT. The CDR3 loop is CASTGLDEQFF. The DNA of the CDR3 is TGTGCCAGCACCGGGCTCGATGAGCAGTTCTTC.

This clonotype was seen only a few times. This CDR3 is CASSQGESLTGELFF. CDR3 sequence (DNA): TGTGCCAGCAGCCAGGGGGAGAGCCTAACCGGGGAGCTGTTTTTT. The chain links TRBV5-4 to TRBJ2-2; 7 positions agree with TRBD1. The V gene's germline CDR1 is SGHNT and CDR2 YYREEE (reference sequence). This CDR3 contains 15 residues. The ends lost 4 bases at V and 5 bases at J; junction bases unmatched: 8.

This chain joins TRBV5-4 and TRBJ1-1; the D gene is possibly TRBD1 (6 bases). CDR3 length: 13 amino acids. The ends were cut back, 5 bases at V and 8 bases at J, with 16 bases in the middle. Germline CDR1 is SGHNT and CDR2 is YYREEE (reference sequence). The CDR3 region is CASSLQGLGEAFF. The CDR3 DNA reads TGTGCCAGCAGTCTACAGGGTCTCGGCGAAGCTTTCTTT.